Given below is one TCR beta chain in context. Its antigen remains unknown. The data were obtained in a study of tumor and adjacent non-tumor tissue in lung cancer. No cell sorting was done before RNA was extracted from the tissue. Distant lung tissue was collected more than 3 cm away from the tumor edge. Study results and limitations: Tumor TCR diversity, when higher, was linked to shorter survival.

Three rounds of nested PCR, following a modified ARM-PCR protocol, produced the TCRbeta library. TCRdb independently ran MiXCR on the multiplex PCR reads; one entry per CDR3 protein. The sample lists 65,000 to 85,000 distinct CDR3 sequences, more than 75% occurring once. V shed 6 bases, J shed 5 bases, and the junction held 15 bases outside the gene matches. CDR1 is MNHEY, CDR2 SVGAGI, per germline. CDR3 length: 18 residues. Sequencing was performed on distant non-tumor lung tissue. J is TRBJ2-5 and V is TRBV6-5, with 13 bases that match TRBD2. This clonotype originated in a man in his 60s with non-small cell lung cancer. CDR3: CASSHGRLAGGAYETQYF. CDR3 sequence (DNA): TGTGCCAGCAGCCATGGGAGACTAGCGGGAGGTGCCTACGAGACCCAGTACTTC.